The source of this TCR beta chain is a study of tumor-infiltrating lymphocytes in primary liver carcinoma. Overall study findings and caveats: A significantly higher top-250-clone fraction was recorded for tumors than for blood (p = 0.039).

Investigators took RNA and DNA out together from 20-30 mg of unsorted bulk tissue. In regard to this clonotype: Its target is unknown. This CDR3 is missing its conserved last phenylalanine or tryptophan, likely due to a read error.

Germline lookup yields CDR1 SQVTM and CDR2 ANQGSEA. V shed 8 bases, J shed 3 bases, and the junction held 11 bases outside the gene matches. The CDR3 spans 14 residues. A constant-region primer primed TCR beta cDNA synthesis from around 500 ng of total RNA. Three nested multiplex PCR rounds, a slightly modified ARM-PCR method, built the TCR beta libraries. Each of the first two PCR rounds ran roughly 9 cycles with TRBV1-TRBV30 forward and C-beta reverse primers. TCRdb re-called the multiplex PCR reads with MiXCR, one entry per CDR3 protein. The sample holds about 99,000 distinct CDR3 sequences, about three quarters seen once.

This sequence joins TRBV29-1 and TRBJ2-7; 9 bases match TRBD1. Input material: liver tumor tissue from sampling region 5. Subset: tumor region T5, tumor centre. The TCR sequence derives from a woman aged 55-69 years with primary liver carcinoma and hepatitis B virus infection. CDR3 region: CSTRRDREGYEQYI. In nucleotides, the CDR3 is TGCAGCACCAGAAGGGACAGGGAGGGCTACGAGCAGTACATC.